This TCR beta chain appears in the sequencing data of a study of blood T cell repertoires in COVID-19. Trimming shortened V by 0 bases and J by 6 bases, and 8 bases separated the two germline ends. Germline assignment: CDR1 SNHLY and CDR2 FYNNEI. The CDR3 length is 13 residues. Per the study methods: Reference gene primer amplification in the assay estimated nucleated cell counts. TCRdb's table, derived via immunoSEQ multiplex PCR, lists solely in-frame clones and lacks some. D and trimming were read from the DNA, whereas the V and J calls and clone size are those reported in that table. The sample holds over 120,000 clones, roughly 84% seen once.

This clonotype was sampled from a human donor with acute or convalescent COVID-19. The donor label of this sample is uncertain. This chain joins TRBV2 and TRBJ1-1; no clear D gene. Material for sequencing was peripheral blood. The CDR3 nucleotides are TGTGCCAGCAGTGAAGCGGAGGGAGCTGAAGCTTTCTTT. Protein: CASSEAEGAEAFF.